This T cell receptor beta chain was recovered during a study of T cell responses to AZD1222 COVID-19 vaccine. In germline, CDR1 is SGHNT, CDR2 YYREEE (reference sequence). The ends lost 3 bases at V and 2 bases at J; junction bases unmatched: 5. CDR3 length: 15 amino acids. TCRdb keeps only in-frame clones here, not all; method: immunoSEQ multiplex PCR. Of 120,000 or so clones listed, more than 80% are singletons. The chain has TRBV5-4 and TRBJ2-7; TRBD1 aligns across 10 bases. The receptor's source is an adult who received the MenACWY meningococcal vaccine as a control. Here the sequenced sample was peripheral blood, taken 28 days after the second dose of the MenACWY control vaccine. The CDR3 sequence: CASSWDRGGPYEQYF. CDR3 DNA sequence: TGTGCCAGCAGCTGGGACAGGGGTGGTCCCTACGAGCAGTACTTC.